The rows below give T cell receptor beta chains drawn from one sample of a study of chemoradiotherapy in HPV16-positive cancers. The method was immunoSEQ multiplex PCR; TCRdb's version includes in-frame clones alone and lacks a portion of them. The data show over 30,000 clones, 70% to 90% seen once. The specimen comprised blood, sampled from a patient who underwent chemoradiotherapy. These receptors came from a human donor with HPV-associated anogenital cancer. Each CDR3 is given with its conserved first and last residue. The D gene is left open where the match is weak. Size values are once, few and many counts, or a class for expanded clones, and some rows have none.

CDR3 protein: CASSPKSRVGNEQFF; CDR3 DNA: TGTGCCAGCAGCCCAAAGAGTAGGGTCGGGAATGAGCAGTTCTTC; D gene: -; J gene: TRBJ2-1; clone size: few; V gene: TRBV7-9
CDR3 protein: CASSSTYSSGAGELFF; CDR3 DNA: TGTGCCAGCAGCTCCACGTATTCCAGCGGGGCGGGGGAGCTGTTTTTT; D gene: TRBD2; J gene: TRBJ2-2; clone size: -; V gene: TRBV11-3
CDR3 protein: CASIRDRGQEDTQYF; CDR3 DNA: TGTGCCAGCATAAGAGACAGGGGGCAAGAGGATACGCAGTATTTT; D gene: TRBD1; J gene: TRBJ2-3; clone size: -; V gene: TRBV7-2
CDR3 protein: CASSLGRYTSSYNSPLHF; CDR3 DNA: TGTGCCAGCAGCTTAGGTCGGTATACGAGCTCCTATAATTCACCCCTCCACTTT; D gene: -; J gene: TRBJ1-6; clone size: -; V gene: TRBV13
CDR3 protein: CASSQEAGGGAWATDTQYF; CDR3 DNA: TGTGCCAGCAGCCAAGAGGCCGGCGGGGGGGCGTGGGCCACAGATACGCAGTATTTT; D gene: TRBD2; J gene: TRBJ2-3; clone size: -; V gene: TRBV4-2
CDR3 protein: CASSSGLYNEQFF; CDR3 DNA: TGTGCCAGCAGCTCGGGGTTATACAATGAGCAGTTCTTC; D gene: -; J gene: TRBJ2-1; clone size: -; V gene: TRBV11-2
CDR3 protein: CARSDPPGQGFTYEQYF; CDR3 DNA: TGTGCCAGAAGCGACCCACCGGGACAGGGTTTCACCTACGAGCAGTACTTC; D gene: TRBD1; J gene: TRBJ2-7; clone size: few; V gene: TRBV5-3
CDR3 protein: CASSSTRSGANVLTF; CDR3 DNA: TGTGCCAGCAGCTCGACACGCTCTGGGGCCAACGTCCTGACTTTC; D gene: -; J gene: TRBJ2-6; clone size: -; V gene: TRBV28
CDR3 protein: CASSPGHSTSTDTQYF; CDR3 DNA: TGTGCCAGCAGCCCCGGGCATTCGACTAGCACAGATACGCAGTATTTT; D gene: -; J gene: TRBJ2-3; clone size: few; V gene: TRBV7-6
CDR3 protein: CASSSPGGYGYTF; CDR3 DNA: TGTGCCAGCAGTTCCCCGGGGGGCTATGGCTACACCTTC; D gene: -; J gene: TRBJ1-2; clone size: -; V gene: TRBV27
CDR3 protein: CASNPVGTDTQYF; CDR3 DNA: TGTGCCAGCAACCCCGTCGGCACAGATACGCAGTATTTT; D gene: -; J gene: TRBJ2-3; clone size: few; V gene: TRBV2
CDR3 protein: CASIRDTQYF; CDR3 DNA: TGTGCCAGCATCCGAGATACGCAGTATTTT; D gene: -; J gene: TRBJ2-3; clone size: -; V gene: TRBV2
CDR3 protein: CASRPGQGVRDTQYF; CDR3 DNA: TGCGCCAGCAGGCCCGGACAGGGGGTCCGAGATACGCAGTATTTT; D gene: TRBD1; J gene: TRBJ2-3; clone size: -; V gene: TRBV10-1
CDR3 protein: CASSLPGGTEAFF; CDR3 DNA: TGCGCCAGCAGCTTGCCAGGAGGGACTGAAGCTTTCTTT; D gene: -; J gene: TRBJ1-1; clone size: -; V gene: TRBV5-1
CDR3 protein: CASSYSKTNYGYTF; CDR3 DNA: TGTGCCAGCAGTTACTCGAAGACGAACTATGGCTACACCTTC; D gene: -; J gene: TRBJ1-2; clone size: -; V gene: TRBV6-5
CDR3 protein: CASSKRQGDGYGYTF; CDR3 DNA: TGTGCCAGCAGCAAACGACAGGGGGACGGGTATGGCTACACCTTC; D gene: TRBD1; J gene: TRBJ1-2; clone size: -; V gene: TRBV7-8
CDR3 protein: CASSPGLGLATYEQYF; CDR3 DNA: TGTGCCAGCAGCCCAGGTCTGGGGCTAGCGACCTACGAGCAGTACTTC; D gene: -; J gene: TRBJ2-7; clone size: -; V gene: TRBV21-1
CDR3 protein: CASSDMAAGSYEQYF; CDR3 DNA: TGCGCCAGCAGTGATATGGCGGCGGGCTCCTACGAGCAGTACTTC; D gene: -; J gene: TRBJ2-7; clone size: -; V gene: TRBV10-1
CDR3 protein: CASSTLASYNEQFF; CDR3 DNA: TGTGCCAGCAGTACTCTAGCGAGCTACAATGAGCAGTTCTTC; D gene: -; J gene: TRBJ2-1; clone size: -; V gene: TRBV2
CDR3 protein: CASRQGRTNEKLFF; CDR3 DNA: TGTGCCAGCAGACAAGGGAGGACTAATGAAAAACTGTTTTTT; D gene: -; J gene: TRBJ1-4; clone size: few; V gene: TRBV27
CDR3 protein: CASSSSSAYQETQYF; CDR3 DNA: TGTGCCAGCAGTTCCTCGTCGGCCTATCAAGAGACCCAGTACTTC; D gene: -; J gene: TRBJ2-5; clone size: once; V gene: TRBV27
CDR3 protein: CASSPRGAAYEQYF; CDR3 DNA: TGTGCCAGCAGCCCCCGCGGGGCGGCCTACGAGCAGTACTTC; D gene: -; J gene: TRBJ2-7; clone size: -; V gene: TRBV7-6
CDR3 protein: CASSPQISLYGYTF; CDR3 DNA: TGTGCCAGTAGTCCCCAGATATCCCTCTATGGCTACACCTTC; D gene: -; J gene: TRBJ1-2; clone size: -; V gene: TRBV19
CDR3 protein: CAISESAGAESRAFF; CDR3 DNA: TGTGCCATCAGTGAGTCCGCGGGCGCGGAATCGCGGGCTTTCTTT; D gene: -; J gene: TRBJ1-1; clone size: -; V gene: TRBV10-3